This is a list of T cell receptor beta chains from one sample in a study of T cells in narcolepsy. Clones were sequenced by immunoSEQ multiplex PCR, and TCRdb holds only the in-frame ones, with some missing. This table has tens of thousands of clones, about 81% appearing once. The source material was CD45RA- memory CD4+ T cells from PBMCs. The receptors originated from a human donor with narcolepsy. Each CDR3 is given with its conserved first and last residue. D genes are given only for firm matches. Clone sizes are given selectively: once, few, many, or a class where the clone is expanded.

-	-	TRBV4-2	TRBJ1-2	CASSQGEGGYTF	TGTGCCAGCAGCCAAGGGGAGGGAGGCTACACCTTC
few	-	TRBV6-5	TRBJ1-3	CASSVLRVTGNTIYF	TGTGCCAGCAGTGTCTTACGGGTGACTGGAAACACCATATATTTT
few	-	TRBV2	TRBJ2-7	CASTPRARSSYEQYF	TGTGCCAGCACCCCCAGGGCCAGGAGCTCCTACGAGCAGTACTTC
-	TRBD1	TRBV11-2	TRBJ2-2	CASSEGQRYTGELFF	TGTGCCAGCAGCGAGGGACAGCGCTACACCGGGGAGCTGTTTTTT
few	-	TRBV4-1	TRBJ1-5	CASSQDSRDNQPQHF	TGCGCCAGCAGCCAAGATTCCAGGGACAATCAGCCCCAGCATTTT
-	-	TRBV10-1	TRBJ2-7	CASSGDASYEQYF	TGCGCCAGCAGCGGGGACGCCTCCTACGAGCAGTACTTC
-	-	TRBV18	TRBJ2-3	CASSPIIGSSRTDTQYF	TGTGCCAGCTCACCCATTATAGGTAGCAGTCGCACAGATACGCAGTATTTT
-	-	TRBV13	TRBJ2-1	CASSRAIINEQFF	TGTGCCAGCAGCCGCGCCATTATAAATGAGCAGTTCTTC
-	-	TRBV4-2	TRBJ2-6	CASSQDRPGANVLTF	TGTGCCAGCAGCCAAGACAGGCCTGGGGCCAACGTCCTGACTTTC
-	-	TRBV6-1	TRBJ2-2	CASRAVLGELFF	TGTGCCAGCAGGGCCGTTTTAGGGGAGCTGTTTTTT
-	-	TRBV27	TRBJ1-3	CASSSRHGNTIYF	TGTGCCAGCAGTTCCAGACATGGAAACACCATATATTTT
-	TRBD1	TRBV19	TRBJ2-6	CASRGQGARGGDSGANVLTF	TGTGCCAGTCGAGGACAGGGGGCGCGTGGCGGGGACTCTGGGGCCAACGTCCTGACTTTC
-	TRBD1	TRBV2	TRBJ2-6	CASSNGQGSSGANVLTF	TGTGCCAGCAGTAACGGACAGGGAAGCTCTGGGGCCAACGTCCTGACTTTC
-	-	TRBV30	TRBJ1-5	CAWSVGRNQPQHF	TGTGCCTGGAGTGTAGGCAGAAATCAGCCCCAGCATTTT
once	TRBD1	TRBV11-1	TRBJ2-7	CASSSDRVTSYEQYF	TGTGCCAGCAGCTCCGACAGGGTCACCTCCTACGAGCAGTACTTC
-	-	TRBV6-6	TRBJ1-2	CASSYFEAGIYGYTF	TGTGCCAGCAGTTACTTTGAGGCGGGAATCTATGGCTACACCTTC
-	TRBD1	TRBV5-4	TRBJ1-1	CASRLGQGPTEAFF	TGTGCCAGCAGACTGGGACAGGGGCCCACTGAAGCTTTCTTT
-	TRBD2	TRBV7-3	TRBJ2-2	CASSRTSGIRPGELFF	TGTGCCAGCAGCCGGACTAGCGGGATCCGACCCGGGGAGCTGTTTTTT
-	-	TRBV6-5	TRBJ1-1	CASSYQGSNTEAFF	TGTGCCAGCAGTTATCAGGGGTCGAACACTGAAGCTTTCTTT
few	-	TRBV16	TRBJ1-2	CASSQARGNYGYTF	TGTGCCAGCAGCCAAGCGCGGGGGAATTATGGCTACACCTTC
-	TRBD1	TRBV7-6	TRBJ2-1	CASSKTGDNEQFF	TGTGCCAGCAGCAAGACAGGGGACAATGAGCAGTTCTTC
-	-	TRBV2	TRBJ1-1	CASSYSPAEAFF	TGTGCCAGCAGTTACTCTCCGGCTGAAGCTTTCTTT
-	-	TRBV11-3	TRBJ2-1	CASSLDHGSVDEQFF	TGTGCCAGCAGCTTAGATCATGGTTCCGTCGATGAGCAGTTCTTC
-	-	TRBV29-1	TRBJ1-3	CSVEGGGSGNTIYF	TGCAGCGTTGAAGGTGGGGGCTCTGGAAACACCATATATTTT
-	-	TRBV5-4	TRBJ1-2	CASSFPGRENNGYTF	TGTGCCAGCAGCTTCCCAGGGAGGGAAAATAATGGCTACACCTTC
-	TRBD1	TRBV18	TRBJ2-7	CASSPRQGSYEQYF	TGTGCCAGCTCACCGAGACAGGGGTCCTACGAGCAGTACTTC
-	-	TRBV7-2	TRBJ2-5	CASSFNAGKETQYF	TGTGCCAGCAGCTTCAATGCAGGGAAAGAGACCCAGTACTTC
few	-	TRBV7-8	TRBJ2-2	CASSSRGNPNTGELFF	TGTGCCAGCAGCTCCCGCGGGAATCCGAACACCGGGGAGCTGTTTTTT
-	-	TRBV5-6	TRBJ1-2	CASSLGPDTNYGYTF	TGTGCCAGCAGCTTGGGTCCAGACACTAACTATGGCTACACCTTC
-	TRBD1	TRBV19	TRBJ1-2	CASSPSGGADYGYTF	TGTGCCAGTAGTCCATCAGGGGGCGCGGACTATGGCTACACCTTC
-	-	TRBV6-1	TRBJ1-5	CASSASYQPQHF	TGTGCCAGCAGTGCCTCATATCAGCCCCAGCATTTT
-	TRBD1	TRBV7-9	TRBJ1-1	CASSRQGMNTEAFF	TGTGCCAGCAGTCGACAGGGAATGAACACTGAAGCTTTCTTT
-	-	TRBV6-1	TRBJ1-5	CASKSQVGNQPQHF	TGTGCCAGCAAATCACAGGTTGGCAATCAGCCCCAGCATTTT
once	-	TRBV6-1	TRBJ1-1	CASSENSLNTEAFF	TGTGCCAGCAGTGAAAACAGCCTGAACACTGAAGCTTTCTTT
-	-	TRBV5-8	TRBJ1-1	CASSFGRNTEAFF	TGTGCCAGCAGCTTCGGGAGGAACACTGAAGCTTTCTTT
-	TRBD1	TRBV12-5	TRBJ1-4	CASGRQGEGEKLFF	TGTGCTAGTGGGCGACAGGGGGAAGGTGAAAAACTGTTTTTT
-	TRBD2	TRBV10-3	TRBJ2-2	CATRTSAGRQNTGELFF	TGTGCCACCCGGACTAGCGCCGGGCGACAGAACACCGGGGAGCTGTTTTTT
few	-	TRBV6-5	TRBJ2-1	CATRLVGSNEQFF	TGTGCCACCAGATTAGTGGGGAGCAATGAGCAGTTCTTC
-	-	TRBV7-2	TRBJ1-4	CASTGGREKLFF	TGTGCCAGCACCGGGGGGAGGGAAAAACTGTTTTTT
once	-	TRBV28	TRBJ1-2	CASREQARGGYTF	TGTGCCAGCAGAGAACAGGCGAGAGGAGGCTACACCTTC
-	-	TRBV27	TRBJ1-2	CASSLRETNYGYTF	TGTGCCAGCAGTTTGCGTGAGACTAACTATGGCTACACCTTC
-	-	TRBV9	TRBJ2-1	CASSVDVGAGTYNEQFF	TGTGCCAGCAGCGTAGATGTTGGTGCCGGGACCTACAATGAGCAGTTCTTC
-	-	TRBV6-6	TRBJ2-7	CASSSPTRKWNEQYF	TGTGCCAGCAGCTCCCCTACTAGGAAATGGAACGAGCAGTACTTC
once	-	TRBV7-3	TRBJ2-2	CASSLIRGELFF	TGTGCCAGCAGCTTAATTCGGGGGGAGCTGTTTTTT
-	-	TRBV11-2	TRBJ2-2	CASSLGQTGELFF	TGTGCCAGCAGCTTAGGGCAAACCGGGGAGCTGTTTTTT
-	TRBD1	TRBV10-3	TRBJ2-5	CAIKGTGVQETQYF	TGTGCCATCAAGGGGACAGGGGTTCAAGAGACCCAGTACTTC
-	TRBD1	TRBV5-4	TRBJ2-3	CASSFRTGGGTDTQYF	TGTGCCAGCAGCTTTCGGACAGGGGGCGGAACAGATACGCAGTATTTT
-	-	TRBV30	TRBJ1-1	CAWSEMGVEAFF	TGTGCCTGGAGTGAGATGGGGGTTGAAGCTTTCTTT
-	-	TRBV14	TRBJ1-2	CASSQGKGIGGYTF	TGTGCCAGCAGCCAAGGAAAGGGAATAGGAGGCTACACCTTC
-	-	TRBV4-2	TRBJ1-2	CASSQGSGRELYGYTF	TGTGCCAGCAGCCAAGGAAGCGGACGGGAACTATATGGCTACACCTTC
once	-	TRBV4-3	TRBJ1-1	CASSQVVERMLVF	TGCGCCAGCAGCCAAGTGGTAGAGAGGATGCTGGTCTTT
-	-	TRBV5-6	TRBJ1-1	CASSLMELTLNTEAFF	TGTGCCAGCAGCTTAATGGAGCTGACTTTGAACACTGAAGCTTTCTTT
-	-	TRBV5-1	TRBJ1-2	CASSLERNYGYTF	TGCGCCAGCAGCTTGGAACGGAACTATGGCTACACCTTC